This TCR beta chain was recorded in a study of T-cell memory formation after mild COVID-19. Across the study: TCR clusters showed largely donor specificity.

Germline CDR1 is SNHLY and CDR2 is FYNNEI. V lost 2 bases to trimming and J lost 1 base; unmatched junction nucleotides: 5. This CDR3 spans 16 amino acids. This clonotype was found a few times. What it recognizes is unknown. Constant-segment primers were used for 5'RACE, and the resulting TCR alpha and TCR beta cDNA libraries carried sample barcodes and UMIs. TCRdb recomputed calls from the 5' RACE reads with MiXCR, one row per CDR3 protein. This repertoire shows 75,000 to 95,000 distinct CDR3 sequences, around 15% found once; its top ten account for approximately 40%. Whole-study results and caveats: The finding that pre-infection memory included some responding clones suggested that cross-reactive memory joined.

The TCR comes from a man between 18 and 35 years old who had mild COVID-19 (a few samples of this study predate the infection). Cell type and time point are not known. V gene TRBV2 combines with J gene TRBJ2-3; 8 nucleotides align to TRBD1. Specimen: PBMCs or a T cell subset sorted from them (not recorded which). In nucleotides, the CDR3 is TGTGCCAGCAGTGAAATACCGGGACAGGGCACAGATACGCAGTATTTT. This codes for CASSEIPGQGTDTQYF.